The next 21 T cell receptor beta chains were all read from a single sample in a study of T-cell reconstitution after alpha-beta-depleted transplantation in children. Preparation of the TCRbeta library was carried out with unique molecular identifiers. MiXCR, applied by TCRdb to the PCR reads, yields one record per CDR3 protein. The sample lists 450,000 to 600,000 distinct CDR3 sequences, 32% occurring once. This material consisted of PBMCs from the stem cell graft donor, taken from the stem cell graft. Receptors were obtained from a human donor who donated a stem cell graft to a child with aplastic anemia.

This sequence joins TRBV6-2 or TRBV6-3 and TRBJ1-5; no clear D gene. This CDR3 is built from 15 residues. CDR1 is MNHEY and CDR2 is SVGEGT in the germline V gene. The V end was cut by 6 bases, the J end by 0 bases, with 12 bases between. The CDR3 DNA reads TGTGCCAGCAGGAACACGGCATATAGCAATCAGCCCCAGCATTTT. It codes for CASRNTAYSNQPQHF.

This clonotype turned up a few times. The V gene is TRBV5-5, the J gene TRBJ2-2; TRBD1 aligns across 7 bases. Trimming at V came to 4 bases and at J to 0 bases, leaving 6 bases not matched to a gene. CDR3 length equals 16 residues. CDR1 is SGHKS, CDR2 YYEKEE, per germline (reference sequence). The CDR3 sequence: CASSRTGIANTGELFF. The CDR3 DNA reads TGTGCCAGCAGCCGGACAGGCATCGCGAACACCGGGGAGCTGTTTTTT. Together with reference TRBV5-5 and TRBJ2-2, the CDR3 gives the full variable domain: DAGVTQSPTHLIKTRGQQVTLRCSPISGHKSVSWYQQVLGQGPQFIFQYYEKEERGRGNFPDRFSARQFPNYSSELNVNALLLGDSALYLCASSRTGIANTGELFFGEGSRLTVL.

This clonotype occurred once. The rearrangement links TRBV4-2 to TRBJ2-1; 8 positions match TRBD2. Germline V lookup: CDR1 LGHNA, CDR2 YNFKEQ. There are 17 residues in the CDR3. J gave up 1 base and V 0 bases, and 5 bases lay outside the gene matches. CDR3 protein: CASSQDGAGGSYNEQFF. CDR3 DNA sequence: TGTGCCAGCAGCCAAGATGGGGCGGGAGGTTCCTACAATGAGCAGTTCTTC.

The CDR3: CSVEKTSGSSYNEQFF. In DNA form, the CDR3 reads TGCAGCGTTGAGAAGACTAGCGGGAGTTCCTACAATGAGCAGTTCTTC. The chain combines TRBV29-1 with TRBJ2-1, with TRBD2 matching over 12 bases. This CDR3 has 16 residues. Germline V CDR1 and CDR2: SQVTM, ANQGSEA. J was trimmed by 1 base and V by 3 bases; bases with no gene match: 4.

The V gene is TRBV11-2, the J gene TRBJ2-1; 11 bases match TRBD2. The germline gives CDR1 SGHAT, CDR2 FQNNGV. The CDR3 covers 18 residues. V lost 4 bases to trimming and J lost 0 bases; unmatched junction nucleotides: 8. DNA of the CDR3: TGTGCCAGCAGCTCCGGGACTAGCGGTCCTAGCTCCTACAATGAGCAGTTCTTC. Its translation: CASSSGTSGPSSYNEQFF. The full variable domain, with the rest looked up from reference TRBV11-2 and TRBJ2-1, is EAGVAQSPRYKIIEKRQSVAFWCNPISGHATLYWYQQILGQGPKLLIQFQNNGVVDDSQLPKDRFSAERLKGVDSTLKIQPAKLEDSAVYLCASSSGTSGPSSYNEQFFGPGTRLTVL.

This clonotype was found a few times. The V gene is TRBV6-1, the J gene TRBJ2-7, with a tentative D call TRBD2 (6 bases). Trimming took 6 bases from V and 4 from J, leaving 19 bases between them. Looked up from germline, CDR1 is MNHNS and CDR2 is SASEGT. CDR3 length: 15 residues. The CDR3 spells CASSPRREYTYEQYV. CDR3 nucleotides: TGTGCCAGCAGCCCTAGGAGGGAGTACACTTACGAGCAGTACGTC.

The chain employs TRBV29-1 and TRBJ1-3, with TRBD1 matching over 11 bases. Per germline, CDR1 SQVTM and CDR2 ANQGSEA. The CDR3 spans 17 residues. V lost 6 bases, J lost 0 bases, and 10 bases stayed unmatched. DNA of the CDR3: TGCAGCGTGACCGGGACAGGGGGGACTGTCTCTGGAAACACCATATATTTT. It yields the protein CSVTGTGGTVSGNTIYF.

The chain carries TRBV24-1 and TRBJ1-2; tentatively, D is TRBD1 (6 bases). CDR1 and CDR2 (germline): KGHDR, SFDVKD. The ends were cut back, 3 bases at V and 0 bases at J, with 13 bases in the middle. The CDR3 has 16 amino acids. CDR3 protein: CATSDPKDRANYGYTF. The CDR3 DNA sequence: TGTGCCACCAGTGATCCTAAGGACAGAGCTAACTATGGCTACACCTTC.

This chain links TRBV29-1 with TRBJ2-5; 9 nucleotides line up with TRBD1. This CDR3 comprises 14 residues. The germline gives CDR1 SQVTM, CDR2 ANQGSEA. The V gene end was trimmed by 4 bases and the J gene end by 3 bases; junction bases not matched to a gene: 6. CDR3 DNA: TGCAGCGTTGCAAACAGGGGGCAAGAAGAGACCCAGTACTTC. It encodes CSVANRGQEETQYF.

The chain recombines TRBV6-5 with TRBJ1-2; maybe TRBD1 (5 bases). Germline CDR1 MNHEY, CDR2 SVGAGI. V lost 0 bases and J 8 bases, leaving 19 bases between the germline ends. This CDR3 contains 16 residues. The CDR3 sequence is CASSYSFVVKGEGYTF. In nucleotides, the CDR3 is TGTGCCAGCAGTTACTCGTTTGTTGTAAAAGGGGAAGGCTACACCTTC.

In this sample, this clonotype turned up a few times. This chain uses TRBV12-3 or TRBV12-4 with TRBJ2-2; D is perhaps TRBD1 (5 bases). Trimming took off 6 bases at V and 0 bases at J, with 8 bases between the two ends. The length of the CDR3 is 14 residues. The chain's CDR3 is CASRRQSNTGELFF. CDR3 DNA sequence: TGTGCCAGCAGAAGACAGTCGAACACCGGGGAGCTGTTTTTT.

This clonotype was seen repeatedly, ten times or more. The gene calls are TRBV27 and TRBJ1-1; TRBD1 might be the D (6 bases). Looked up from germline, CDR1 is MNHEY and CDR2 is SMNVEV (reference sequence). The CDR3 runs to 15 residues. The V end was cut by 3 bases, the J end by 0 bases, with 11 bases between. The CDR3 DNA follows: TGTGCCAGCAGTTTTCTCGACAGGATGAACACTGAAGCTTTCTTT. Residues: CASSFLDRMNTEAFF.

The chain links TRBV5-1 to TRBJ2-6, with D uncertain. The germline V gene has CDR1 SGHRS and CDR2 YFSETQ. There are 16 residues in the CDR3. Trimming stripped 1 base from V and 2 bases from J, with 10 bases between. The CDR3 spells CASSLSLTAGANVLTF. CDR3 coding DNA: TGCGCCAGCAGCTTGTCACTGACCGCTGGGGCCAACGTCCTGACTTTC.

CDR3 in DNA: TGTGCCAGCAGCTTAAGACGGTTTGAAGCTTTCTTT. Residues: CASSLRRFEAFF. The rearrangement uses TRBV13 and TRBJ1-1, with D unresolved. The CDR3 runs 12 residues. Germline CDR1 PRHDT, CDR2 FYEKMQ (reference sequence). V lost 2 bases and J lost 7, with 8 bases in between.

This clonotype was counted between two and nine times. The V call is TRBV20-1, the J call TRBJ2-1, with 7 nucleotides matching TRBD2. V shed 5 bases, J shed 8 bases, and the junction held 3 bases outside the gene matches. Per germline, CDR1 DFQATT and CDR2 SNEGSKA (reference sequence). The CDR3 is made up of 11 amino acids. CDR3 amino acids: CSAETSHEQFF. The CDR3 region has the DNA TGCAGTGCTGAGACTAGCCATGAGCAGTTCTTC.

The chain employs TRBV10-3 and TRBJ2-3; maybe TRBD2 (6 bases). This CDR3 region has 16 residues. Germline lookup yields CDR1 ENHRY and CDR2 SYGVKD. Trimming removed 0 bases at V and 5 bases at J, with 15 bases between. This chain's CDR3 is CAISESLGSGGDTQYF. CDR3 nucleotide sequence: TGTGCCATCAGTGAGTCGTTAGGCTCCGGGGGAGATACGCAGTATTTT.

The genes are TRBV7-9 and TRBJ2-7; D is ambiguous. V dropped 6 bases and J dropped 7 bases, with 13 bases sitting between them. CDR1 is SEHNR, CDR2 FQNEAQ, per germline (reference sequence). The CDR3 has 12 residues. The CDR3 is CASSLLGREQYF. CDR3 bases: TGTGCCAGCAGTCTCCTTGGGCGGGAGCAGTACTTC.

V gene TRBV7-8 combines with J gene TRBJ1-1, with D hard to call. V was trimmed by 3 bases and J by 0 bases, leaving 8 bases between them. Germline CDR1 SGHVS, CDR2 FQNEAQ. The CDR3 runs to 14 residues. The CDR3 coding sequence is TGTGCCAGCAGCTTCGGCCGAGTGAACACTGAAGCTTTCTTT. Its protein product is CASSFGRVNTEAFF.

The rearrangement links TRBV28 to TRBJ2-7; D call uncertain. The CDR3 runs to 14 residues. Trimming left V 10 bases short and J 4 bases short, with 20 bases between. The germline V gene has CDR1 MDHEN and CDR2 SYDVKM. In nucleotides, the CDR3 is TGTGCCAACAAGCCGTGGCCCTCGGCTTACGAGCAGTACTTC. Encoded protein: CANKPWPSAYEQYF. The complete variable domain, with remaining parts taken from reference TRBV28 and TRBJ2-7, reads DVKVTQSSRYLVKRTGEKVFLECVQDMDHENMFWYRQDPGLGLRLIYFSYDVKMKEKGDIPEGYSVSREKKERFSLILESASTNQTSMYLCANKPWPSAYEQYFGPGTRLTVT.

The chain combines TRBV10-2 with TRBJ2-1; D is undetermined. Between the trimmed V and J ends, which lost 2 bases and 4 bases, there was a span of 15 bases. The germline V gene has CDR1 WSHSY and CDR2 SAAADI. The CDR3 is 16 residues long. This chain's CDR3 is CASSEITVSPYNEQFF. In DNA form, the CDR3 reads TGCGCCAGCAGTGAGATCACAGTGTCCCCATACAATGAGCAGTTCTTC.

The table lists this clonotype with a few counts. The chain links TRBV5-1 to TRBJ1-4; D is possibly TRBD1 (5 bases). V lost 0 bases, J lost 0 bases, and 9 bases lay in between. The CDR3 contains 16 residues. Looked up from germline, CDR1 is SGHRS and CDR2 is YFSETQ. The CDR3 bases are TGCGCCAGCAGCTTGGGATCGGGGGCAACTAATGAAAAACTGTTTTTT. Translation: CASSLGSGATNEKLFF.